The 13 T cell receptor beta chains below were found in one sample sequenced in a study of T cells in Graves' hyperthyroidism and ophthalmopathy (dated by TCRdb to about 2019). The method behind the library was multiplex PCR. Sequencing used an Illumina HiSeq 2000. Amplification of TCR beta CDR3 regions was carried out from RNA transcripts. A first-round RT-PCR of the TCR CDR3 used the HTBI primer set with the Qiagen OneStep RT-PCR kit. Clones were called with MiXCR by TCRdb after fastp trimmed the public reads at Q25, and only in-frame beta chains were retained. Rows with a matching CDR3 protein are joined into one entry that keeps the most common DNA and genes. In this sample the table shows 540,000 or so distinct CDR3 sequences, roughly 14% of which occur a single time. Of the sample, approximately 7% falls within the top ten clones. Sequencing input: blood. The receptor source for this set is a woman in her twenties or thirties with Graves' hyperthyroidism.

This clonotype was found a few times. V and J are TRBV28 and TRBJ1-4; unclear D gene. The CDR3 sequence is 14 residues long. Germline CDR1 MDHEN, CDR2 SYDVKM. Between the trimmed V and J ends, which lost 3 bases and 0 bases, there was a span of 5 bases. The CDR3 sequence is CASSFPATNEKLFF. DNA for the CDR3: TGTGCCAGCAGTTTCCCAGCAACTAATGAAAAACTGTTTTTT.

About this clonotype: A read error may be the cause here, since a much bigger clone is one base away. The V gene is TRBV30, the J gene TRBJ2-2; D may be TRBD1 or TRBD2 (5 bases each). CDR1 is GTSNPN and CDR2 is SVGIG in the germline V gene (reference sequence). This CDR3 has 17 residues. The CDR3 protein is CAWDPGRNLMNTGELSF. The CDR3, as DNA: TGTGCCTGGGACCCGGGACGGAATTTAATGAACACCGGGGAGCTGTCTTTT.

This clonotype came up a few times. CDR3 nucleotides: TGCAGCGTTGAAGTGGACCATACCTACGAGCAGTACTTC. It yields the protein CSVEVDHTYEQYF. V gene TRBV29-1 combines with J gene TRBJ2-7; no definite D call. V was trimmed by 1 base and J by 2 bases, leaving 9 bases between them. The CDR3 is 13 amino acids. Germline assignment: CDR1 SQVTM and CDR2 ANQGSEA.

This clonotype was observed a few times. The genes are TRBV20-1 and TRBJ1-4; 9 nucleotides line up with TRBD1. CDR1 is DFQATT and CDR2 is SNEGSKA in the germline V gene (reference sequence). V gave up 3 bases and J gave up 7 bases; unmatched junction bases: 18. The CDR3 consists of 18 residues. In nucleotides, the CDR3 is TGCAGTGCTAGGACCTGGTGGGGACAGGGCGAGGGGAGTGAAAAACTGTTTTTT. Its translation: CSARTWWGQGEGSEKLFF.

In this sample, this clonotype turned up many times. The J gene is TRBJ2-5, the V gene TRBV12-3 or TRBV12-4; possible D gene TRBD1, 5 bases. The CDR3 has 14 amino acids. The germline V and J ends were trimmed by 5 bases and 5 bases, with 15 bases remaining between them. CDR3 nucleotides: TGTGCCAGCAGTAGGCCGCAGGGTTGGGAGACCCAGTACTTC. Protein sequence: CASSRPQGWETQYF.

This clonotype showed up many times. The chain is built from TRBV20-1 and TRBJ2-3, with 7 nucleotides matching TRBD1. The CDR3 is 18 amino acids. Germline lookup yields CDR1 DFQATT and CDR2 SNEGSKA (reference sequence). J was trimmed by 4 bases and V by 4 bases; bases with no gene match: 20. DNA for the CDR3: TGCAGTGCTAACGTAGACAGGGTTTGGGGCAGGGCACCAGATACGCAGTATTTT. Its protein is CSANVDRVWGRAPDTQYF.

In this sample, this clonotype turned up a few times. This chain connects TRBV6-2 or TRBV6-3 to TRBJ2-1; 12 bases agree with TRBD2. Germline-derived CDR1 and CDR2 are MNHEY and SVGEGT. V lost 2 bases and J lost 7; bases outside the gene matches: 12. The CDR3 runs to 18 residues. The CDR3: CASSYLAWLAGGTNEQFF. Written as DNA, the CDR3 is TGTGCCAGCAGTTACCTTGCCTGGCTAGCGGGAGGGACGAATGAGCAGTTCTTC.

V and J are TRBV4-3 and TRBJ2-7, with TRBD2 matching over 8 bases. The V and J ends lost 4 bases and 6 bases, in that order; junction bases with no gene match: 11. Germline loops: CDR1 LGHNA, CDR2 YSLEER. This CDR3 contains 15 residues. In nucleotides, the CDR3 is TGCGCCAGCAGCCCTAGTAGCGGGGACCTTTCCGAGCAGTACTTC. Amino acids: CASSPSSGDLSEQYF.

This clonotype was seen many times. V and J are TRBV7-3 and TRBJ1-1, with D tentatively TRBD1 (6 bases). Trimming pared 3 bases from V and 3 bases from J, leaving 11 bases between. This CDR3 is built from 14 residues. Germline-derived CDR1 and CDR2 are SGHTA and FQGTGA. CDR3 DNA: TGTGCCAGCAGCTTCCAGGGGCCGGACACTGAAGCTTTCTTT. Its translation: CASSFQGPDTEAFF.

This clonotype was counted once. The CDR3, as DNA: TGTGCCACCAGTGACTCCGGACTAGCGGGAGATTTGTCGGAGACCCAGTACTTC. Its protein is CATSDSGLAGDLSETQYF. V usage is TRBV24-1 and J usage is TRBJ2-5; 13 nucleotides match TRBD2. V lost 4 bases, J lost 5 bases, and 12 bases stayed unmatched. The CDR3 runs 18 residues. Germline loops: CDR1 KGHDR, CDR2 SFDVKD.

The V gene is TRBV19, the J gene TRBJ2-1, with 8 bases aligning to TRBD2. The V and J ends lost 6 bases and 6 bases, in that order; junction bases with no gene match: 13. This CDR3 spans 16 amino acids. The germline V gene encodes CDR1 LNHDA and CDR2 SQIVND (reference sequence). CDR3 protein: CASSLNGAGAGNEQFF. Written as DNA, the CDR3 is TGTGCCAGTAGCCTCAATGGAGCGGGAGCGGGCAATGAGCAGTTCTTC. The variable domain in full, completed from reference TRBV19 and TRBJ2-1, reads DGGITQSPKYLFRKEGQNVTLSCEQNLNHDAMYWYRQDPGQGLRLIYYSQIVNDFQKGDIAEGYSVSREKKESFPLTVTSAQKNPTAFYLCASSLNGAGAGNEQFFGPGTRLTVL.

On this clonotype itself: A much larger clone sits a single nucleotide away, making a read error possible. The rearrangement uses TRBV13 and TRBJ2-7; 7 bases are shared with TRBD1. CDR3 length: 14 residues. The germline V gene encodes CDR1 PRHDT and CDR2 FYEKMQ (reference sequence). CDR3 DNA: TGTGTCAGCAGCCACGGGACAGTAAGTTACGAGCAGTACTTC. It specifies CVSSHGTVSYEQYF.

V and J are TRBV20-1 and TRBJ2-1; 13 bases fit TRBD2. Per germline, CDR1 DFQATT and CDR2 SNEGSKA (reference sequence). The CDR3 contains 16 residues. With V trimmed by 0 bases and J by 7 bases, 6 bases remained unmatched. CDR3 sequence reads: CSARDSTSGRLNEQFF. CDR3 DNA sequence: TGCAGTGCTAGAGACTCGACTAGCGGGAGGCTGAATGAGCAGTTCTTC.